Below, 17 T cell receptor beta chains from the same sample are listed, as sequenced in a study of T cell clonotyping in hematopoietic cell transplantation. Produced via immunoSEQ multiplex PCR; TCRdb's table is partial and in-frame only. The repertoire holds some 9,300 clones, with approximately 55% as singletons. This specimen consisted of peripheral blood mononuclear cells, obtained 100 days after allogeneic stem cell transplant. All receptors come from a female patient aged 50-59 years who had an allogeneic stem cell transplant from an unrelated donor, so the T cells may come from the graft donor. Some clones in this sample may be carry-over from other donors' samples.

V gene TRBV5-6 combines with J gene TRBJ1-5; D is perhaps TRBD1 (5 bases). The V end lost 3 bases, the J end lost 1 base, and 8 bases lay between the germline ends. This CDR3 region has 14 residues. In germline, CDR1 is SGHDT, CDR2 YYEEEE. CDR3 DNA sequence: TGTGCCAGCAGCTGGAGGGGAAGCAATCAGCCCCAGCATTTT. This gives the protein CASSWRGSNQPQHF.

This clone showed up just a few times. The rearrangement joins TRBV27 to TRBJ2-4; possible D gene TRBD2, 5 bases. This CDR3 contains 14 residues. Germline-derived CDR1 and CDR2 are MNHEY and SMNVEV (reference sequence). The V and J ends lost 3 bases and 2 bases respectively, with 8 bases between them. CDR3 DNA: TGTGCCAGCAGTTTCCGGGGAACCAAAAACATTCAGTACTTC. It translates to CASSFRGTKNIQYF.

This clone qualifies as medium-sized. The CDR3 loop reads CASSLWGENGYTF. CDR3 DNA sequence: TGTGCCAGCAGCTTGTGGGGGGAGAATGGCTACACCTTC. This chain joins TRBV5-6 and TRBJ1-2, with D tentatively TRBD1 (5 bases). CDR1 SGHDT and CDR2 YYEEEE come from the germline V gene. The CDR3 has 13 amino acids. Trimming left V 1 base short and J 6 bases short, with 10 bases between.

This clone has more than one count but fewer than ten. This sequence joins TRBV29-1 and TRBJ2-7; TRBD1 is a possible D gene (6 bases). CDR3 length equals 12 residues. The germline gives CDR1 SQVTM, CDR2 ANQGSEA. V was cut by 6 bases and J by 7 bases, with 16 bases left in between. The CDR3 coding sequence is TGCAGCGTGGCACAGGGAATTGGAGAGCAGTACTTC. This gives the protein CSVAQGIGEQYF.

Only a few counts were recorded for this clone. The chain carries TRBV7-2 and TRBJ1-4, with D possibly TRBD1 on 6 matching bases. Trimming took 5 bases from V and 5 from J, leaving 18 bases between them. CDR1 and CDR2 (germline): SGHTA, FQGNSA. This CDR3 spans 16 amino acids. CDR3 protein: CASSQGWGRQNEKLFF. CDR3 nucleotides: TGTGCCAGCAGCCAGGGTTGGGGGCGTCAGAATGAAAAACTGTTTTTT.

The chain joins TRBV5-6 to TRBJ2-3, with TRBD2 matching over 9 bases. Trimming cost V 4 bases and J 2 bases; bases outside gene matches: 5. The germline V gene has CDR1 SGHDT and CDR2 YYEEEE. This CDR3 has 15 amino acids. CDR3 nucleotides: TGTGCCAGCAGCCCGACTAGCGGATACACAGATACGCAGTATTTT. Its translation is CASSPTSGYTDTQYF.

The genes are TRBV4-2 and TRBJ2-1; maybe TRBD2 (5 bases). V was shortened by 1 base and J by 7 bases, with 17 bases between the two germline ends. The CDR3 is made up of 16 amino acids. In germline, CDR1 is LGHNA, CDR2 YNFKEQ. CDR3 loop: CASSQVEAETGNEQFF. The CDR3 region has the DNA TGTGCCAGCAGCCAAGTGGAGGCAGAAACGGGAAATGAGCAGTTCTTC.

The rearrangement links TRBV30 to TRBJ2-3, with a tentative D call TRBD1 (6 bases). The CDR3 covers 14 residues. Germline assignment: CDR1 GTSNPN and CDR2 SVGIG (reference sequence). The V end lost 4 bases, the J end lost 9 bases, and 20 bases lay between the germline ends. The CDR3 sequence is CAWTTSGASSTQYF. CDR3 bases: TGTGCCTGGACCACCTCAGGGGCCAGTTCGACGCAGTATTTT.

The V and J genes are TRBV5-1 and TRBJ1-5; D possibly corresponds to TRBD1 (6 bases). V shed 4 bases and J shed 5 bases, with 13 bases lying between them. CDR3 length equals 14 residues. Germline CDR1 and CDR2: SGHRS and YFSETQ. CDR3 coding DNA: TGCGCCAGCAGCGTGGACGGACAGTATCAGCCCCAGCATTTT. Residues: CASSVDGQYQPQHF.

The gene calls are TRBV25-1 and TRBJ1-1; D is ambiguous. Trimming pared 3 bases from V and 1 base from J, leaving 21 bases between. Germline assignment: CDR1 MGHDK and CDR2 SYGVNS. This CDR3 has 18 residues. The CDR3 is CASSEGEFATRANTEAFF. The CDR3 region has the DNA TGTGCCAGCAGTGAGGGAGAATTTGCGACTCGAGCGAACACTGAAGCTTTCTTT.

V usage is TRBV25-1 and J usage is TRBJ2-5; D might be TRBD1 (6 bases). The germline CDR1 and CDR2 sequences are MGHDK and SYGVNS. The V and J ends lost 5 bases and 1 base respectively, with 14 bases between them. There are 15 residues in the CDR3. The CDR3 spells CASSQGPASQETQYF. The CDR3, as DNA: TGTGCCAGCAGTCAGGGGCCGGCGTCCCAAGAGACCCAGTACTTC.

This clone was counted once. The genes are TRBV5-1 and TRBJ2-7; 9 bases agree with TRBD1. Per the germline V gene, CDR1 is SGHRS and CDR2 is YFSETQ. The CDR3 runs to 16 residues. The ends lost 4 bases at V and 1 base at J; junction bases unmatched: 9. The CDR3 protein is CASSPKQGATSYEQYF. CDR3 sequence (DNA): TGCGCCAGCAGCCCGAAACAGGGGGCAACTTCCTACGAGCAGTACTTC.

In its sample, this clone was seen once. The J gene is TRBJ2-1, the V gene TRBV29-1; the D is unclear. Germline CDR1 reads SQVTM; CDR2 reads ANQGSEA. CDR3 size: 12 residues. V lost 7 bases and J 9 bases, leaving 16 bases between the germline ends. CDR3: CSADLVRLEQFF. The CDR3 nucleotides are TGCAGCGCGGACCTTGTGAGGCTTGAGCAGTTCTTC.

The J gene is TRBJ1-2, the V gene TRBV5-6; D not resolved. V was trimmed by 4 bases and J by 2 bases, leaving 9 bases between them. The germline gives CDR1 SGHDT, CDR2 YYEEEE. This CDR3 is built from 13 residues. This chain's CDR3 is CASSPTENYGYTF. Here the CDR3 DNA reads TGTGCCAGCAGCCCAACGGAAAACTATGGCTACACCTTC. The variable domain in full, completed from reference TRBV5-6 and TRBJ1-2, reads DAGVTQSPTHLIKTRGQQVTLRCSPKSGHDTVSWYQQALGQGPQFIFQYYEEEERQRGNFPDRFSGHQFPNYSSELNVNALLLGDSALYLCASSPTENYGYTFGSGTRLTVV.

DNA for the CDR3: TGTGCCTGGAGTGCCCGGGGGTGGGCGGTTGGCTACACCTTC. This encodes CAWSARGWAVGYTF. The chain joins TRBV30 to TRBJ1-2, with D possibly TRBD1 on 5 matching bases. Trimming pared 1 base from V and 7 bases from J, leaving 16 bases between. The CDR3 is 14 residues long. CDR1 and CDR2 from the germline V gene are GTSNPN and SVGIG (reference sequence).

The gene calls are TRBV20-1 and TRBJ1-1; D ambiguous. This CDR3 spans 11 amino acids. Between the trimmed V and J ends, which lost 5 bases and 6 bases, there was a span of 10 bases. The germline V gene encodes CDR1 DFQATT and CDR2 SNEGSKA (reference sequence). DNA for the CDR3: TGCAGTGCTTCCGGACGGGCTGAAGCTTTCTTT. Its translation: CSASGRAEAFF.

The sample holds a few counts of this clone. This chain connects TRBV30 to TRBJ1-5; D may be TRBD1 (5 bases). The germline V and J ends were trimmed by 1 base and 0 bases, with 7 bases remaining between them. The CDR3 is 14 amino acids. Germline V gene sequence: CDR1 GTSNPN, CDR2 SVGIG (reference sequence). CDR3 region: CAWSGGLSNQPQHF. CDR3 bases: TGTGCCTGGAGTGGGGGCCTTAGCAATCAGCCCCAGCATTTT. Together with reference TRBV30 and TRBJ1-5, the CDR3 gives the full variable domain: SQTIHQWPATLVQPVGSPLSLECTVEGTSNPNLYWYRQAAGRGLQLLFYSVGIGQISSEVPQNLSASRPQDRQFILSSKKLLLSDSGFYLCAWSGGLSNQPQHFGDGTRLSIL.